The text below deals with one T cell receptor beta chain. The antigen this receptor binds is unknown. No per-base quality is available; no much larger clone lies one base away. This sample stems from a study of shared clonotypes between healthy human individuals (dated by TCRdb to the early 2020s). With regard to the full study: The cohort included a few men and a couple of women between 18 and 49 years of age. Libraries were prepared and TCR repertoires were sequenced by different laboratories using diverse techniques, in order to increase sequencing depth and limit assay-specific biases. Leukapheresis yielded between about 0.94 and 8.9 billion PBMCs per donor. Blood TCR repertoires of about five healthy adults were deeply sequenced to estimate repertoire size and the extent of clonotype sharing between individuals.

Trimming costs V 4 bases and J 0 bases, and their ends lie 17 bases apart. According to the germline V gene, CDR1 reads SGDLS and CDR2 reads YYNGEE. The CDR3 measures 16 amino acids from cysteine to phenylalanine. Left in the record is the CDR3 DNA by itself, 48 bases read in frame from the first base. Donors were healthy HIV-negative adults with no recently reported acute infections or vaccinations. All donors were Caucasian adults living in Nashville, Tennessee, USA. For unsorted samples, approximately 81 million PBMCs were counted, and genomic DNA was extracted using the QIAamp DNA Blood Mini kit. After blood collection by leukapheresis, PBMCs were isolated using Ficoll-Histopaque density gradient centrifugation and then cryopreserved in the vapor phase of liquid nitrogen. Here is what the overall study found, with its caveats: Sampling was restricted to blood, and TCR repertoires in tissue are likely to differ from TCR repertoires in blood. Pairwise subsampling indicated that sequencing depth was expected to affect the degree of clonotype sharing among donors. The small number of donors limited the genetic and exposure-history diversity represented.

Using the deep immunoSEQ assay, multiplex PCR amplified TCR CDR3 regions from genomic DNA. Extracted genomic DNA from each cell subset was spread evenly across all wells of several immunoSEQ 96-well plates, with each plate serving as a replicate. For unsorted PBMC, each replicate PCR was loaded with approximately 300 ng genomic DNA, equivalent to about 30,000 T cell genomes. Ten immunoSEQ deep assay plates were used to sequence the unsorted PBMC genomic DNA. The purified libraries were quantified using a Qubit 3.0 fluorometer, sized with a Bioanalyzer 2100, and then quantified again using the KAPA Library Quantification kit. Every immunoSEQ 96-well plate was sequenced on a dedicated single-read 150-cycle Illumina NextSeq 550 flow cell. The authors processed their data as follows. The immunoSEQ output contained only junctional sequences without quality scores, so filtering could not match that applied to full-length reads. To assign V/J genes and CDR3, sequences were annotated using PyIR, a Python wrapper for IgBLAST v1.9, with IMGT germline references. Reads were filtered out if the reads had weak V/J assignments (E-value above 1e-6), no CDR3, stop codons, out-of-frame junctions, or ambiguous translated residues. V3J clonotypes were defined as sequences sharing the same inferred V gene, J gene, and CDR3 amino acid sequence. The percentage overlap between two repertoires was calculated by dividing the number of shared unique clonotypes by the size of the smaller repertoire. Three approaches were used to assess repertoire richness: RTK rarefaction, the Chao1 estimator, and Recon v2.1 estimates of unobserved clonotypes. The source is immuneACCESS, and TCRdb retained only in-frame sequences with V and J called. Part of the clones is not carried over; for the studies checked, unresolved V genes explain less than half of this, and the remainder is unexplained. The DNA gave D and trimming, while V, J and clone size come from that table. The sample table lists 450,000 to 600,000 clones, 79% of them with a count of one. The top ten clones comprise approximately 12% of the sample.

Sequenced material: PBMCs. The chain joins TRBV9 to TRBJ2-7, with the D gene uncertain. The receptor was derived from a middle-aged woman in good health. Some clones in this sample may be carry-over from other donors' samples. CDR3 sequence: CASSTSDVFPSYEQYF. The DNA is as follows: TGTGCCAGCAGCACCTCGGACGTGTTCCCCTCCTACGAGCAGTACTTC.